Here is one T cell receptor (beta chain) with its context. This sample stems from a study of blood T cell repertoires in COVID-19. Study at large: Sources were T cells, B-cell-depleted T cells, or PBMCs; the material itself was cDNA or gDNA.

Per the original methods: For nucleated cells, counts were estimated from reference gene primer amplification. This table comes from immunoSEQ multiplex PCR, and its TCRdb copy is limited to in-frame clones, with some not included. The V and J calls and the clone size are those of that table, but D and trimming were determined from the DNA. This sample has around 120,000 clones; approximately 70% occur once, and the top ten carry about 6%. CDR3 length: 15 residues. The germline V gene has CDR1 LNHDA and CDR2 SQIVND (reference sequence). V trimming: 8 bases; J trimming: 4 bases; junction bases outside the gene matches: 8.

V usage is TRBV19 and J usage is TRBJ2-5, with 12 bases that match TRBD2. The sequenced sample was peripheral blood. This TCR was recovered from an elderly man with acute or convalescent COVID-19. Here the CDR3 reads CASQSTSGSRETQYF. In DNA form, the CDR3 reads TGTGCCAGTCAGTCGACTAGCGGGAGTCGAGAGACCCAGTACTTC.